This T cell receptor (beta chain) was sequenced in a study of STAT5B mutations in CD4+ large granular lymphocyte leukemia. Profiled with immunoSEQ multiplex PCR; TCRdb holds only in-frame clones, not every one. The table shows 40,000 or so clones, with about four fifths occurring only once. A word on this clone: Its antigen is still unknown.

Points from the study as a whole: Top patient clones used TRBV06 genes more often: 8/27 versus 2/35 in controls. Main leukemic clonotypes were patient-specific, but roughly 25% appeared at low frequency elsewhere.

Trimming stripped 5 bases from V and 3 bases from J, with 20 bases between. The V gene's germline CDR1 is SEHNR and CDR2 FQNEAQ (reference sequence). There are 16 residues in the CDR3. The sequencing sample was made of CD4+ T cells from blood buffy coats. V gene TRBV7-9 combines with J gene TRBJ2-7; D possibly corresponds to TRBD1 (6 bases). The sequence was collected from a human donor in good health. The CDR3 sequence: CASSLGRWTDSYEQYF. In DNA, the CDR3 is TGTGCCAGCAGCCTAGGGCGATGGACAGATAGCTACGAGCAGTACTTC.